The subject of this entry is one TCR beta chain. Its antigen is not known. Germline CDR1 and CDR2: LNHDA and SQIVND (reference sequence). There are 14 residues in the CDR3. The ends were cut back, 2 bases at V and 1 base at J, with 8 bases in the middle. The data stem from a study of OX40 agonist ivuxolimab in advanced cancers. Looking at the study overall: Approximately 40% of patients had received prior checkpoint inhibitor therapy.

Overall study results and limits: The study did not work out the antigen specificity of the expanded peripheral T cells.

Sequencing was performed with immunoSEQ multiplex PCR; in TCRdb, only in-frame clones are kept and a portion is missing. The table includes over 50,000 clones, 85% to 90% detected once. The chain uses TRBV19 and TRBJ1-1, with D possibly TRBD1 on 6 matching bases. The clonotype was recovered from an adult with an advanced solid tumor such as melanoma, head and neck, liver or kidney cancer. The sample in question was CD4+ or CD8+ T cells sorted from blood, obtained in a trial of the OX40 agonist ivuxolimab. The CDR3 loop is CASSIKTGNTEAFF. In nucleotides, the CDR3 is TGTGCCAGTAGTATAAAGACAGGGAACACTGAAGCTTTCTTT.